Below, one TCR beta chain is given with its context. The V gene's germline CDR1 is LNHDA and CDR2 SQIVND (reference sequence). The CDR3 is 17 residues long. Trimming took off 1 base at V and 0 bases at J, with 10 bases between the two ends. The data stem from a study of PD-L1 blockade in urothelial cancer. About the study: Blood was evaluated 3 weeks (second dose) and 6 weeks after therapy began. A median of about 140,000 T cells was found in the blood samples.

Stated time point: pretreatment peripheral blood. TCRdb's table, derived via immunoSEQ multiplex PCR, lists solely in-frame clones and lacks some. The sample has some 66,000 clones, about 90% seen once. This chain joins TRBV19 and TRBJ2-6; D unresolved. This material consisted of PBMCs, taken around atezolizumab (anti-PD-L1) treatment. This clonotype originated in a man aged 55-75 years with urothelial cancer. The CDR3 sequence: CASSIAAATSGANVLTF. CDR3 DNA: TGTGCCAGTAGTATAGCCGCGGCGACCTCTGGGGCCAACGTCCTGACTTTC. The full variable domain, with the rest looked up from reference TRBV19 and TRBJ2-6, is DGGITQSPKYLFRKEGQNVTLSCEQNLNHDAMYWYRQDPGQGLRLIYYSQIVNDFQKGDIAEGYSVSREKKESFPLTVTSAQKNPTAFYLCASSIAAATSGANVLTFGAGSRLTVL.